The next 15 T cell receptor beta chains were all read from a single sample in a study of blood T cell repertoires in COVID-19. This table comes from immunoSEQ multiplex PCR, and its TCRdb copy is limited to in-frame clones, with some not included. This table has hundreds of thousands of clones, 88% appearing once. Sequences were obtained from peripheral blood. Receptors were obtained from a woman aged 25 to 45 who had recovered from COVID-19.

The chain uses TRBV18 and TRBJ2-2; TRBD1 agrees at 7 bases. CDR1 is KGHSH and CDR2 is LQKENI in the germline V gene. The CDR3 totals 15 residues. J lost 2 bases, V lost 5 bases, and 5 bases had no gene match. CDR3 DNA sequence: TGTGCCAGCTCAATTGGGACAGTCAACACCGGGGAGCTGTTTTTT. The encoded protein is CASSIGTVNTGELFF.

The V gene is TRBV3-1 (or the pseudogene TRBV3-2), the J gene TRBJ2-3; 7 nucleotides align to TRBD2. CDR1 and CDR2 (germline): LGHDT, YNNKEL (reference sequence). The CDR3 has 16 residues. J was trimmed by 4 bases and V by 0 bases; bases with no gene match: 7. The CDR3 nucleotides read TGTGCCAGCAGCCAAGAACCGGGGAGGGTCGCAGATACGCAGTATTTT. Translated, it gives CASSQEPGRVADTQYF.

The CDR3 loop reads CASRRGQTNEKLFF. The CDR3 region has the DNA TGTGCCAGCAGGCGGGGACAGACTAATGAAAAACTGTTTTTT. The chain employs TRBV2 and TRBJ1-4, with TRBD1 identical over 7 bases. The germline gives CDR1 SNHLY, CDR2 FYNNEI. This CDR3 is 14 amino acids long. Trimming at V came to 6 bases and at J to 2 bases, leaving 3 bases not matched to a gene.

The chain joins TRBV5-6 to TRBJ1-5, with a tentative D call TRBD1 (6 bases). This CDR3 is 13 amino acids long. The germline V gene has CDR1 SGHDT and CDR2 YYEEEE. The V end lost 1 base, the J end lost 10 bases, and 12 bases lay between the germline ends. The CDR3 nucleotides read TGTGCCAGCAGCTTGTATCAGGGACAACCCCAGCATTTT. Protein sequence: CASSLYQGQPQHF.

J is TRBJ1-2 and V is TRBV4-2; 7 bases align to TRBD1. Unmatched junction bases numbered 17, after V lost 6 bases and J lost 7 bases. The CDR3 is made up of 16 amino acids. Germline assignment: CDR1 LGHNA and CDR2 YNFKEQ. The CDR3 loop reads CASRPKQGKDYSGYTF. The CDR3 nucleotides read TGTGCCAGCAGACCGAAACAGGGGAAAGATTACAGTGGCTACACCTTC.

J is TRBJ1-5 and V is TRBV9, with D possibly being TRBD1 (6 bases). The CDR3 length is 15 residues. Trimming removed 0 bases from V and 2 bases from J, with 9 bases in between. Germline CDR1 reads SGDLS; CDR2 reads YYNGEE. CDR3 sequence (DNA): TGTGCCAGCAGCGTAGAGGACAGTGGCAATCAGCCCCAGCATTTT. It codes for CASSVEDSGNQPQHF.

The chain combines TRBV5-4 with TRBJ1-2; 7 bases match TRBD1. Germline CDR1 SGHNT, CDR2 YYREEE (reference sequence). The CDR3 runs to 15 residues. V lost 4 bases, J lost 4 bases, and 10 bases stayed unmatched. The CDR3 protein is CASSTGTAPGYGYTF. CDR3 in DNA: TGTGCCAGCAGCACAGGGACAGCCCCGGGCTATGGCTACACCTTC.

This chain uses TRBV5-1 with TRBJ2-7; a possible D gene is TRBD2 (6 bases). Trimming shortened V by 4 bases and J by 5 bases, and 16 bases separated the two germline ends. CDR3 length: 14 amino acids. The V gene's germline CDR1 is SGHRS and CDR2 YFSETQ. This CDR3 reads CASSVSRSGDEQYF. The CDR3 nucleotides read TGCGCCAGCAGCGTGTCACGTTCGGGGGACGAGCAGTACTTC.

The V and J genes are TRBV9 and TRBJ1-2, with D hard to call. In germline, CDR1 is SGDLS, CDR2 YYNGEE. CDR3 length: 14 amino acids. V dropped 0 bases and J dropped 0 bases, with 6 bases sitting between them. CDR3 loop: CASSVGSTNYGYTF. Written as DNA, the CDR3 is TGTGCCAGCAGCGTAGGGAGTACTAACTATGGCTACACCTTC.

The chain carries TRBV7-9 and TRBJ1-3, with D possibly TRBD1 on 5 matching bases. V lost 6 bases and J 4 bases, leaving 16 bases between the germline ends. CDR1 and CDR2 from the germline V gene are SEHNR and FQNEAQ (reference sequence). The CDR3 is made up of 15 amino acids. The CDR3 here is CASSLGLDKGNTIYF. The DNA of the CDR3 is TGTGCCAGCAGTCTCGGCCTGGACAAAGGAAACACCATATATTTT.

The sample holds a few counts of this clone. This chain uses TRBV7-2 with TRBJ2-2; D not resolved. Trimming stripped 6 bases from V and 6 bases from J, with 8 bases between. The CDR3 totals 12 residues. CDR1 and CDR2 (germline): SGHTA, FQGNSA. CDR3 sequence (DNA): TGTGCCAGCAGTAAACACCCCGGGGAGCTGTTTTTT. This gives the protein CASSKHPGELFF.

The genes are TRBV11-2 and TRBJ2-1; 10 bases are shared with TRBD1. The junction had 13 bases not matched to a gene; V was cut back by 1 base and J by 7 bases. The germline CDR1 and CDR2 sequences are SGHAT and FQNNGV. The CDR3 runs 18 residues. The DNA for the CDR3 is TGTGCCAGCAGCTTAGGCGGACCGGGACAGGGGCTTTGGAATGAGCAGTTCTTC. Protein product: CASSLGGPGQGLWNEQFF.

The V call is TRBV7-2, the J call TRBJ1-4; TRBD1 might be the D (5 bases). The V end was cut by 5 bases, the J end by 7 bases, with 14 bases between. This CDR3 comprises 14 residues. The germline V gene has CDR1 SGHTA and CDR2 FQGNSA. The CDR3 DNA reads TGTGCCAGCAGCCTCCAGGGAAGGACTGAAAAACTGTTTTTT. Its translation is CASSLQGRTEKLFF.

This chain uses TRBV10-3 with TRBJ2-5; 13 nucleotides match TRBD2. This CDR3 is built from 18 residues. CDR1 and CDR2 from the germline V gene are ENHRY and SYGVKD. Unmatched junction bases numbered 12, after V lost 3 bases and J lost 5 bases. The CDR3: CAISDSIPGLAGSETQYF. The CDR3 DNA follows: TGTGCCATCAGTGACTCGATCCCGGGACTAGCGGGGTCGGAGACCCAGTACTTC.

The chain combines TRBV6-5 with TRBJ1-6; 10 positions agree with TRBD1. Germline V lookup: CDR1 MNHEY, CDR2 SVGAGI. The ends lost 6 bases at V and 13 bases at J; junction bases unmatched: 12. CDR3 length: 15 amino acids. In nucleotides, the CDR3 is TGTGCCAGCAGGCCCGGGACAGGGGCCCTTCGGCCCCTCCACTTT. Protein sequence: CASRPGTGALRPLHF.